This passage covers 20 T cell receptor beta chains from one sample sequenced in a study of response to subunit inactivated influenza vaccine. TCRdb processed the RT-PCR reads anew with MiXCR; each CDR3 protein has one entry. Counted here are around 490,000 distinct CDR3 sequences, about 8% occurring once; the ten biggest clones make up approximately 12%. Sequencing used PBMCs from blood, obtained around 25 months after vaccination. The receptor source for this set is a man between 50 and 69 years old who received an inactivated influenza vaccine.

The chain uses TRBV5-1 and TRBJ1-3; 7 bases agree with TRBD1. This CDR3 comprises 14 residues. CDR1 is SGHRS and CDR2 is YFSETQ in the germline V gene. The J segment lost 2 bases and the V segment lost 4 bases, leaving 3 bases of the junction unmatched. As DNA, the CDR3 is TGCGCCAGCAGCAAAGGACAGGCTGGAAACACCATATATTTT. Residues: CASSKGQAGNTIYF.

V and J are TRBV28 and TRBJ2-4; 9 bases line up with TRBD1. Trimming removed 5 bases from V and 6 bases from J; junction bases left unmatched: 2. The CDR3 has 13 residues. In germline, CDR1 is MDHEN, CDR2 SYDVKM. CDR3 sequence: CASSRQGGNIQYF. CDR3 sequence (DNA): TGTGCCAGCAGTCGACAGGGGGGAAACATTCAGTACTTC.

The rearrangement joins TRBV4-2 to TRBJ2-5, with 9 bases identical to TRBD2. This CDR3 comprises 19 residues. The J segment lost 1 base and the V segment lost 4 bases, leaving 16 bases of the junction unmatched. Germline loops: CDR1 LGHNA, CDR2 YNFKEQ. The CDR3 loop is CASSRAFQAGGQFQETQYF. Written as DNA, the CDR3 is TGTGCCAGCAGCCGAGCGTTCCAAGCGGGGGGTCAATTCCAAGAGACCCAGTACTTC.

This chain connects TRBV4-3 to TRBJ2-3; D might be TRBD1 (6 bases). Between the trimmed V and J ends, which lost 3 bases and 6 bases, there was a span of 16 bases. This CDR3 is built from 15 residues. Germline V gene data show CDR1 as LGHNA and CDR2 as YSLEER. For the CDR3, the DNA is TGCGCCAGCAGCCAGGGACACGGAACAGTGGATACGCAGTATTTT. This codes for CASSQGHGTVDTQYF.

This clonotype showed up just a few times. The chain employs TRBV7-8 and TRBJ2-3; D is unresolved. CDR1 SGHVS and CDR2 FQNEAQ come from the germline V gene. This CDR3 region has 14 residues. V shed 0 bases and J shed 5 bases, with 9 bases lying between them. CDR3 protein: CASSLAAWGDTQYF. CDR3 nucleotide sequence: TGTGCCAGCAGCTTAGCAGCCTGGGGAGATACGCAGTATTTT.

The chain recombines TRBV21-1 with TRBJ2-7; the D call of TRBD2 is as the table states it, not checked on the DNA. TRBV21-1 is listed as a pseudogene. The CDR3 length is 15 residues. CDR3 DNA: TGTGCCAGCAGCTATCCACGACTAGCGGCCTACGAGCAGTACTTC. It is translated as CASSYPRLAAYEQYF.

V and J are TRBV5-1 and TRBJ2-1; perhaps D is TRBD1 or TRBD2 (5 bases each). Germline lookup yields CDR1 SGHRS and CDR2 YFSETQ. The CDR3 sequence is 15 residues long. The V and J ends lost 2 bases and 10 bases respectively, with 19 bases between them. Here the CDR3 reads CASSLTGTQGGEQFF. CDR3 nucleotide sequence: TGCGCCAGCAGCTTAACCGGGACCCAGGGCGGGGAGCAGTTCTTC.

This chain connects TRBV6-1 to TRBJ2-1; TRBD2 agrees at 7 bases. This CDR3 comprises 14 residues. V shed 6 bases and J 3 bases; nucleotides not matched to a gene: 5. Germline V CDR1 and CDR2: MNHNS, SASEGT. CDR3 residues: CASRLARSYNEQFF. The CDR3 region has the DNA TGTGCCAGCAGACTAGCGCGAAGCTACAATGAGCAGTTCTTC.

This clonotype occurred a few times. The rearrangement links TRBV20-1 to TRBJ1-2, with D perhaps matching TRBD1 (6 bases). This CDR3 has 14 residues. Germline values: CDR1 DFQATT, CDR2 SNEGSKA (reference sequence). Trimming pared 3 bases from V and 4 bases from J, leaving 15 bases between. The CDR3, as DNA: TGCAGTGCTAGGGAGAGCAGGGGACTCTATGGCTACACCTTC. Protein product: CSARESRGLYGYTF.

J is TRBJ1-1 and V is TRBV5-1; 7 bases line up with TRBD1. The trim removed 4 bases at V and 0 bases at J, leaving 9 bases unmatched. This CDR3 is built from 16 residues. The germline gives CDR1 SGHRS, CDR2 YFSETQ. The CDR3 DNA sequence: TGCGCCAGCAGCCTGAAGACAGGGTACATGAACACTGAAGCTTTCTTT. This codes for CASSLKTGYMNTEAFF. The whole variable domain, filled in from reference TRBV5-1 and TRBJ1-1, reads KAGVTQTPRYLIKTRGQQVTLSCSPISGHRSVSWYQQTPGQGLQFLFEYFSETQRNKGNFPGRFSGRQFSNSRSEMNVSTLELGDSALYLCASSLKTGYMNTEAFFGQGTRLTVV.

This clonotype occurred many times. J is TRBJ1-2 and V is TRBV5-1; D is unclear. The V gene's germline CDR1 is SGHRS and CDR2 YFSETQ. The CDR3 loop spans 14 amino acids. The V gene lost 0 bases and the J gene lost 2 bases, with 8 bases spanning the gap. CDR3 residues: CASSLGTMNYGYTF. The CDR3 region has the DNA TGCGCCAGCAGCTTGGGGACGATGAACTATGGCTACACCTTC.

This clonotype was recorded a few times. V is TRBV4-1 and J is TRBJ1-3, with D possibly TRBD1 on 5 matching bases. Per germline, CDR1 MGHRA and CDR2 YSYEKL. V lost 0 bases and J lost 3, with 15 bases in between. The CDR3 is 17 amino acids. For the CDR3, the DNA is TGCGCCAGCAGCCAAGAAGGAACAGGTCCAATTGGAAACACCATATATTTT. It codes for CASSQEGTGPIGNTIYF.

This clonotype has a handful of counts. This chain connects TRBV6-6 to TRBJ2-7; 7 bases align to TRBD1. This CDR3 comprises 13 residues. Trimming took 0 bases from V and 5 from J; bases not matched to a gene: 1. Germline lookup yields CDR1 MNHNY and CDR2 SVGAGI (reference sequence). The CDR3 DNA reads TGTGCCAGCAGTTACTCGACAGGGAACGAGCAGTACTTC. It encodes CASSYSTGNEQYF.

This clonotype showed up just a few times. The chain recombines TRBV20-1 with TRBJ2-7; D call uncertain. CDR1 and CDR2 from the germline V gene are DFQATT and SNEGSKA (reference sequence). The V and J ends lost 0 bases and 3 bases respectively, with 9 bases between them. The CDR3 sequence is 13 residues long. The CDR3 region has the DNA TGCAGTGCTAGAGATCGAGCATTCTACGAGCAGTACTTC. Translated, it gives CSARDRAFYEQYF.

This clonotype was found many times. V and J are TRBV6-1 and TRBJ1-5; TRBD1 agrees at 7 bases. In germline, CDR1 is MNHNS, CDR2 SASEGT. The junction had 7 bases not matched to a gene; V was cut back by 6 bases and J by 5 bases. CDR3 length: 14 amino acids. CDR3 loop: CASRDRQGHQPQHF. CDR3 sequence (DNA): TGTGCCAGCAGAGATCGACAGGGTCATCAGCCCCAGCATTTT.

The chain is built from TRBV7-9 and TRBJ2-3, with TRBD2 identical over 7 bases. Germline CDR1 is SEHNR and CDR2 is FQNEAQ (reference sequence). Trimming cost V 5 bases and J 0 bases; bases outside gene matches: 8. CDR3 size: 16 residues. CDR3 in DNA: TGTGCCAGCAGCGTCGGGACTACCCCTAGCACAGATACGCAGTATTTT. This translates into CASSVGTTPSTDTQYF.

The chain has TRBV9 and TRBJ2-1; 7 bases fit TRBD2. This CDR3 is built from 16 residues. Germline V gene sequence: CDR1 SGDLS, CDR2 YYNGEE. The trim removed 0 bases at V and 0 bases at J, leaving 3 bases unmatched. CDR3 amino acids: CASSVAGTTSYNEQFF. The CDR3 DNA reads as TGTGCCAGCAGCGTAGCCGGGACTACCTCCTACAATGAGCAGTTCTTC.

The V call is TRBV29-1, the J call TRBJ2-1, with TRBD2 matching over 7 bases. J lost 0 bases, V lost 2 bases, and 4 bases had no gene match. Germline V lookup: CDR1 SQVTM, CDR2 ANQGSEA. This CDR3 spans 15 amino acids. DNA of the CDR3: TGCAGCGTTGAATGGGGCGGGAGCTCCTACAATGAGCAGTTCTTC. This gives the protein CSVEWGGSSYNEQFF.

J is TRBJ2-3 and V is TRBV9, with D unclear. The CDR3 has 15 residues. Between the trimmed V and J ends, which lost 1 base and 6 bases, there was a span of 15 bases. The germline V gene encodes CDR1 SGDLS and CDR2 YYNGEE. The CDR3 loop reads CASSVHPAFDDTQYF. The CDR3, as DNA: TGTGCCAGCAGCGTACACCCAGCGTTCGACGATACGCAGTATTTT.

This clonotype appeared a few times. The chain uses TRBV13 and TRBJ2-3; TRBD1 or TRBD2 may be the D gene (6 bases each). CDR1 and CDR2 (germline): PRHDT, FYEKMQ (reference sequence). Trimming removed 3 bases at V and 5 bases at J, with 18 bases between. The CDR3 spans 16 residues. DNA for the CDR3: TGTGCCAGCAGCTTGAGTTCCCGGGGGCGCATAGATACGCAGTATTTT. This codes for CASSLSSRGRIDTQYF.